The rows below give T cell receptor beta chains drawn from one sample of a study of CD8 T cells in Susac syndrome. MiXCR, applied by TCRdb to the immunoSEQ multiplex PCR reads, yields one record per CDR3 protein. Here the sample spans over 140,000 distinct CDR3 sequences, around 95% being singletons. The sequencing input was CD4+ T cells from PBMCs. These receptors originate from a human donor with Susac syndrome. Both conserved end residues are part of each CDR3. A D gene is named only where the DNA matches it firmly. Clone size is stated in some rows and not others, as once, few, many or a class when expanded.

D gene	J gene	clone size	V gene	CDR3 DNA	CDR3 protein
-	TRBJ2-1	-	TRBV20-1	TGCAGTGCTTTGGGGAGCTCCTACAATGAGCAGTTCTTC	CSALGSSYNEQFF
TRBD2	TRBJ2-7	-	TRBV9	TGTGCCAGCAGCGGGACTAGCGCTCCCTACGAGCAGTACTTC	CASSGTSAPYEQYF
TRBD1	TRBJ2-7	-	TRBV20-1	TGCAGTGCGGAACAGGGGTACGAGCAGTACTTC	CSAEQGYEQYF
-	TRBJ2-7	-	TRBV12-3/TRBV12-4	TGTGCCAGCAGCCCAGAGCAGGGTGGGCCCTACGAGCAGTACTTC	CASSPEQGGPYEQYF
TRBD1	TRBJ2-1	-	TRBV12-3/TRBV12-4	TGTGCCAGCAGCCGACAGGGGGATGAGCAGTTCTTC	CASSRQGDEQFF
TRBD1	TRBJ2-7	-	TRBV7-3	TGTGCCAGCAGCTCTATGCAGGGGGCCGAGCAGTACTTC	CASSSMQGAEQYF
TRBD2	TRBJ2-5	-	TRBV14	TGTGCCAGCAGCCAAGACCGCGGACTAGCTTTTATGGAGACCCAGTACTTC	CASSQDRGLAFMETQYF
-	TRBJ2-3	-	TRBV20-1	TGCAGTGCTGTTAAGTTCGTGGGAGATACGCAGTATTTT	CSAVKFVGDTQYF
-	TRBJ2-3	-	TRBV5-1	TGCGCCAGCAGCACTGGACAGTCTAGCACAGATACGCAGTATTTT	CASSTGQSSTDTQYF
-	TRBJ2-3	-	TRBV29-1	TGCAGCGTCTCCACAGGGGGTACACCGGGACTATTCACAGATACGCAGTATTTT	CSVSTGGTPGLFTDTQYF
-	TRBJ2-1	-	TRBV5-1	TGCGCCAGCAGCGCCAACAATGAGCAGTTCTTC	CASSANNEQFF
-	TRBJ1-2	-	TRBV30	TGTGCCTGGAGTGTGGGGACCTATGGCTACACCTTC	CAWSVGTYGYTF
-	TRBJ2-7	-	TRBV7-2	TGTGCCATCGTGAGGGGAACGGGAAAGTGGAACGAGCAGTACTTC	CAIVRGTGKWNEQYF
TRBD1	TRBJ2-5	-	TRBV20-1	TGCAGTGCTCAAAGGGACAGCCAAGAGACCCAGTACTTC	CSAQRDSQETQYF
-	TRBJ2-1	-	TRBV11-2	TGTGCCAGCAGCTTAGCGCCCGAAACGATTGAGCAGTTCTTC	CASSLAPETIEQFF
-	TRBJ1-2	-	TRBV28	TGTGCCAGCAGTTTCGGGACAACCTATGGCTACACCTTC	CASSFGTTYGYTF
-	TRBJ1-1	-	TRBV30	TGTGCCTGGGGGAGGAGAGACCGACGTGCGGAAGCTTTCTTT	CAWGRRDRRAEAFF
TRBD1	TRBJ2-4	-	TRBV12-5	TGTGCTAGTGGTTTAGCGACAGGGGCGATTCAGTACTTC	CASGLATGAIQYF
-	TRBJ1-5	-	TRBV30	TGTGCCTGGAGTGTAGAGGATATCCAGCCCCAGCATTTT	CAWSVEDIQPQHF
-	TRBJ1-2	-	TRBV7-3	TGTGCCAGCAGCGAAAGTCACTATGGCTACACCTTC	CASSESHYGYTF
-	TRBJ2-5	-	TRBV20-1	TGCAGTGCTAGGGGCTGGGGGAGGATTGAGGCCCAGTACTTC	CSARGWGRIEAQYF
TRBD2	TRBJ2-5	-	TRBV18	TGTGCCAGCTCACCCTCGGCGGGGGGAGAGACCCAGTACTTC	CASSPSAGGETQYF
-	TRBJ2-2	-	TRBV7-7	TGTGCTAGCAGTACAGTCAAGACCGGGGAGCTGTTTTTT	CASSTVKTGELFF
-	TRBJ1-2	-	TRBV7-9	TGTGCCAGCAGCAAAACGGACAGTGCCTATGGCTACACCTTC	CASSKTDSAYGYTF
TRBD2	TRBJ2-1	-	TRBV3-1	TGTGCCAGCAGCCACGTCGGCGGGGGAGAGGGACCCTACAATGAGCAGTTCTTC	CASSHVGGGEGPYNEQFF
TRBD1	TRBJ1-5	-	TRBV30	TGTGCCTGGAGGGGGACAGGGAGCAATCAGCCCCAGCATTTT	CAWRGTGSNQPQHF
-	TRBJ2-5	-	TRBV7-9	TGTGCCAGCAGCTTAGCGTCCGCGAGTGGACAAGAGACCCAGTACTTC	CASSLASASGQETQYF
TRBD2	TRBJ2-5	once	TRBV10-2	TGCGCCAGCAGTGCGGCGGGAGGTGGGGAGGAGACCCAGTACTTC	CASSAAGGGEETQYF
TRBD2	TRBJ2-7	-	TRBV30	TGTGCCTCTACGCGACTAGCGGGAAGAAACGAGCAGTACTTC	CASTRLAGRNEQYF
-	TRBJ2-5	-	TRBV3-1	TGTGCCAGCAGCCAAGATCGATTTAGGCGGGACAACCAAGAGACCCAGTACTTC	CASSQDRFRRDNQETQYF
TRBD1	TRBJ2-7	-	TRBV7-9	TGTGCCAGCAGCCTAGGGGGCATCGGCTACGAGCAGTACTTC	CASSLGGIGYEQYF
TRBD1	TRBJ2-7	-	TRBV7-2	TGTGCCAGCAGCTTAGTTAGGACAGGGTTTTACGAGCAGTACTTC	CASSLVRTGFYEQYF
-	TRBJ1-6	-	TRBV7-9	TGTGCCAGCAGAAGTCAAGCACTCAATTCACCCCTCCACTTT	CASRSQALNSPLHF
-	TRBJ2-1	-	TRBV4-3	TGCGCCAGCAGCCTCCTATTTGTCTCCTACAATGAGCAGTTCTTC	CASSLLFVSYNEQFF
TRBD2	TRBJ2-7	-	TRBV9	TGTGCCAGCAGCTTCCAAGCCGGACTAGCGGGAGACGAGCAGTACTTC	CASSFQAGLAGDEQYF
TRBD1	TRBJ2-1	once	TRBV4-3	TGCGCCAGCAGCCAAGAGCGACAGGGAGAGCAGTTCTTC	CASSQERQGEQFF
TRBD2	TRBJ2-1	once	TRBV4-1	TGCGCCAGCAGCCAGTACAGACTAGCGGGGGATCCGCAGTTCTTC	CASSQYRLAGDPQFF
-	TRBJ2-7	-	TRBV28	TGTGCCAGCAGTCCCCTCTACGAGCAGTACTTC	CASSPLYEQYF
-	TRBJ2-7	-	TRBV7-2	TGTGCCAGCAGCTCCCGACCCTCCTACGAGCAGTACTTC	CASSSRPSYEQYF
-	TRBJ2-4	-	TRBV23-1	TGCGCCAGCGACCCGGGATGCAAAAACATTCAGTACTTC	CASDPGCKNIQYF
-	TRBJ1-2	-	TRBV11-2	TGTGCCAGCAGCCCTGGGACATTTGGCTACACCTTC	CASSPGTFGYTF
-	TRBJ2-7	-	TRBV30	TGTGCCTGGAGTCAACTAGGGGAATCCTACGAGCAGTACTTC	CAWSQLGESYEQYF
-	TRBJ1-1	-	TRBV11-2	TGTGCCAGCAGGGACACTTTGAACACTGAAGCTTTCTTT	CASRDTLNTEAFF
-	TRBJ2-3	-	TRBV30	TGTGCCTGGAGTGTCGGTGGGGGTTCACTGGATACGCAGTATTTT	CAWSVGGGSLDTQYF
TRBD1	TRBJ1-4	-	TRBV12-3/TRBV12-4	TGTGCCAGCACCCCGTCAGGGGGCCGCGAAAAACTGTTTTTT	CASTPSGGREKLFF
-	TRBJ2-3	-	TRBV7-7	TGTGCTAGCAGCCCCGGGACCACAGATACGCAGTATTTT	CASSPGTTDTQYF
TRBD2	TRBJ2-2	-	TRBV6-5	TGTGCCAGCAGTTACGCGGCGGGAGTTCTCGGGGAGCTGTTTTTT	CASSYAAGVLGELFF
-	TRBJ2-2	-	TRBV12-3/TRBV12-4	TGTGCCAGCAGTTTAGGCATATGGAACACCGGGGAGCTGTTTTTT	CASSLGIWNTGELFF
TRBD2	TRBJ2-1	-	TRBV28	TGTGCCAGCAGTGGACTAGCCGACATATCCAATGAGCAGTTCTTC	CASSGLADISNEQFF
TRBD1	TRBJ1-1	-	TRBV29-1	TGCAGCGTTTCAGGGGGGAATGAAGCTTTCTTT	CSVSGGNEAFF
-	TRBJ2-5	few	TRBV14	TGTGCCAGCAGCCTAAGGACTTCTCTTTACTTC	CASSLRTSLYF
-	TRBJ1-4	-	TRBV30	TGTGCCTGGAGTATGATCAGGGCGGCAGGGGAAAAACTGTTTTTT	CAWSMIRAAGEKLFF
-	TRBJ1-1	-	TRBV5-1	TGCGCCAGCAGCTTGGCCCATGGGGGGACTGAAGCTTTCTTT	CASSLAHGGTEAFF
TRBD1	TRBJ2-1	-	TRBV20-1	TGCAGTGCCCCTCGCAGGGGGCAGGGAAATGAGCAGTTCTTC	CSAPRRGQGNEQFF